What follows are 23 T cell receptor beta chains derived from one specimen sequenced in a study of identical twins. TCRdb called the 5' RACE reads again in MiXCR, with one record for every CDR3 protein. The sample consists of 570,000 or so distinct CDR3 sequences, nearly 10% of them appearing once. Another study also made use of these data, one on yellow fever vaccine responses in identical twins.

The sequenced sample consisted of PBMCs. The receptors here all came from a woman between 18 and 29 years old in good health.

This clonotype was counted only a few times. The V call is TRBV9, the J call TRBJ2-1; 8 nucleotides match TRBD2. The CDR3 length is 16 residues. The ends lost 0 bases at V and 6 bases at J; junction bases unmatched: 8. Germline V gives CDR1 SGDLS, CDR2 YYNGEE. CDR3 in DNA: TGTGCCAGCAGCGTAGTCCCGGGGGGGGGGACCAATGAGCAGTTCTTC. Amino acids: CASSVVPGGGTNEQFF.

The V gene is TRBV6-2 or TRBV6-3, the J gene TRBJ1-1; 12 nucleotides match TRBD1. The germline V gene has CDR1 MNHEY and CDR2 SVGEGT. The CDR3 spans 18 residues. After removal of 6 bases from V and 0 bases from J, the junction contained 11 bases not matched to a gene. As DNA, the CDR3 is TGTGCCAGCAGCCCCCGGGGACAGGGGGCCGGCATGAACACTGAAGCTTTCTTT. As protein: CASSPRGQGAGMNTEAFF.

The sample holds many counts of this clonotype. The chain couples TRBV4-2 to TRBJ2-2; maybe TRBD2 (6 bases). CDR3 length: 14 residues. V lost 0 bases to trimming and J lost 5 bases, with 7 bases between them. CDR1 and CDR2 from the germline V gene are LGHNA and YNFKEQ. The CDR3 protein is CASSQESGTGELFF. In DNA form, the CDR3 reads TGTGCCAGCAGCCAAGAAAGCGGGACCGGGGAGCTGTTTTTT.

This clonotype was counted many times. The chain carries TRBV7-2 and TRBJ2-3; 10 nucleotides match TRBD2. The CDR3 loop spans 15 amino acids. V shed 3 bases, J shed 4 bases, and the junction held 4 bases outside the gene matches. CDR1 SGHTA and CDR2 FQGNSA come from the germline V gene. For the CDR3, the DNA is TGTGCCAGCAGCTTGGAGCTAGCGGGAGCAGATACGCAGTATTTT. Its protein product is CASSLELAGADTQYF.

In its sample, this clonotype was seen many times. The chain recombines TRBV4-1 with TRBJ2-5; D remains unclear. The V end lost 0 bases, the J end lost 1 base, and 12 bases lay between the germline ends. CDR3 length: 16 amino acids. CDR1 is MGHRA and CDR2 is YSYEKL in the germline V gene. CDR3 DNA sequence: TGCGCCAGCAGCCAAGAACATCCGGCCCTCCAAGAGACCCAGTACTTC. The encoded protein is CASSQEHPALQETQYF.

This clonotype has a handful of counts. The genes are TRBV6-5 and TRBJ2-5, with TRBD2 identical over 7 bases. V lost 6 bases to trimming and J lost 3 bases; unmatched junction nucleotides: 1. The CDR3 length is 12 residues. Germline CDR1 reads MNHEY; CDR2 reads SVGAGI. The CDR3 nucleotides are TGTGCCAGCAGCACTAGCGAAGAGACCCAGTACTTC. Its protein is CASSTSEETQYF.

This clonotype showed up many times. The chain has TRBV5-1 and TRBJ2-5; D possibly corresponds to TRBD1 (6 bases). From germline, CDR1 is SGHRS and CDR2 YFSETQ. The germline V and J ends were trimmed by 0 bases and 2 bases, with 11 bases remaining between them. The CDR3 spans 15 residues. CDR3 sequence: CASSLGPGVQETQYF. The CDR3 DNA sequence: TGCGCCAGCAGCTTGGGACCAGGGGTTCAAGAGACCCAGTACTTC.

This clonotype occurred a few times. The gene calls are TRBV15 and TRBJ2-2; D gene ambiguous. Trimming shortened V by 8 bases and J by 5 bases, and 21 bases separated the two germline ends. The CDR3 runs to 16 residues. CDR1 is LNHNV and CDR2 is YYDKDF in the germline V gene (reference sequence). CDR3 loop: CATRPNGNLGTGELFF. The CDR3 region has the DNA TGTGCCACCCGACCGAACGGTAACCTCGGGACCGGGGAGCTGTTTTTT.

This chain uses TRBV7-9 with TRBJ2-5, with 12 bases matching TRBD2. V was pared by 5 bases and J by 4 bases, with 8 bases of the junction left unmatched. Germline CDR1 SEHNR, CDR2 FQNEAQ (reference sequence). This CDR3 is 16 amino acids long. The CDR3 is CASSPRLAGEGETQYF. CDR3 nucleotides: TGTGCCAGCAGCCCCCGACTAGCGGGAGAGGGAGAGACCCAGTACTTC.

V gene TRBV5-1 combines with J gene TRBJ2-3; either TRBD1 or TRBD2 may fit D (5 bases each). Germline loops: CDR1 SGHRS, CDR2 YFSETQ. Trimming stripped 0 bases from V and 0 bases from J, with 20 bases between. The CDR3 covers 19 residues. The CDR3 here is CASSLGLGVRIGSTDTQYF. The CDR3 DNA reads as TGCGCCAGCAGCTTGGGTCTGGGGGTACGAATAGGTAGCACAGATACGCAGTATTTT.

This clonotype has a count of ten or more. This sequence joins TRBV28 and TRBJ2-1; 8 bases agree with TRBD1. Germline values: CDR1 MDHEN, CDR2 SYDVKM. The V gene end was trimmed by 5 bases and the J gene end by 5 bases; junction bases not matched to a gene: 8. The CDR3 is 15 amino acids. The CDR3 loop is CASSAIRTGNNEQFF. The CDR3 nucleotides are TGTGCCAGCAGTGCCATACGGACAGGGAACAATGAGCAGTTCTTC.

The V and J genes are TRBV9 and TRBJ2-3, with 12 bases lining up with TRBD2. This CDR3 is built from 18 residues. The germline V gene has CDR1 SGDLS and CDR2 YYNGEE. V shed 2 bases and J 4 bases; nucleotides not matched to a gene: 11. DNA for the CDR3: TGTGCCAGCAGCGTCAGAGTGGCTAGCGGGAGGGTCCCAGATACGCAGTATTTT. Protein sequence: CASSVRVASGRVPDTQYF.

This clonotype was seen ten or more times. The chain combines TRBV29-1 with TRBJ2-6; D may be TRBD2 (6 bases). The CDR3 sequence is 16 residues long. Looked up from germline, CDR1 is SQVTM and CDR2 is ANQGSEA. V lost 7 bases and J lost 3, with 19 bases in between. The CDR3 DNA reads as TGCAGCGCTAAAGGGCGGGAAGGAGGTGGGGCCAACGTCCTGACTTTC. Its protein is CSAKGREGGGANVLTF.

This chain joins TRBV19 and TRBJ2-2, with 8 bases identical to TRBD2. This CDR3 region has 13 residues. The V and J ends lost 8 bases and 5 bases, in that order; junction bases with no gene match: 4. Germline loops: CDR1 LNHDA, CDR2 SQIVND (reference sequence). The CDR3 DNA is TGTGCCAGTTGCGCGGGGGGAACCGGGGAGCTGTTTTTT. Amino acid sequence: CASCAGGTGELFF.

V usage is TRBV7-3 and J usage is TRBJ2-6; 9 nucleotides align to TRBD1. CDR1 is SGHTA, CDR2 FQGTGA, per germline. This CDR3 is 17 amino acids long. V shed 1 base, J shed 3 bases, and the junction held 4 bases outside the gene matches. CDR3 sequence (DNA): TGTGCCAGCAGCTTAAGGGGGACAGGGCATGGGGCCAACGTCCTGACTTTC. Translating it yields CASSLRGTGHGANVLTF.

This clonotype was picked up many times. The chain recombines TRBV11-2 with TRBJ1-1; no reliable D call. Trimming removed 0 bases at V and 6 bases at J, with 20 bases between. The germline CDR1 and CDR2 sequences are SGHAT and FQNNGV. CDR3 length equals 17 residues. The CDR3: CASSLEVVWRSDAEAFF. Written as DNA, the CDR3 is TGTGCCAGCAGCTTAGAAGTGGTGTGGAGGTCGGATGCTGAAGCTTTCTTT.

This clonotype was counted many times. This sequence joins TRBV12-3 or TRBV12-4 and TRBJ2-7, with D tentatively TRBD1 (6 bases). This CDR3 contains 15 residues. The V end lost 6 bases, the J end lost 7 bases, and 22 bases lay between the germline ends. The CDR3 protein is CASSPYWGTSEEQYF. For the CDR3, the DNA is TGTGCCAGCAGCCCCTATTGGGGGACATCGGAAGAGCAGTACTTC.

The chain joins TRBV29-1 to TRBJ2-2; 7 nucleotides align to TRBD1. This CDR3 comprises 14 residues. Losses at the gene ends were 2 bases for V and 6 bases for J; bases not matched to a gene: 6. Germline V gene sequence: CDR1 SQVTM, CDR2 ANQGSEA. CDR3 coding DNA: TGCAGCGTTGAACAGACAGGGTTGTCCGGGGAGCTGTTTTTT. Translating gives CSVEQTGLSGELFF.

Ten or more counts support this clonotype. The genes are TRBV5-1 and TRBJ2-4; D is unclear. The CDR3 contains 14 residues. V lost 0 bases and J 8 bases, leaving 12 bases between the germline ends. Germline V gene sequence: CDR1 SGHRS, CDR2 YFSETQ. This CDR3 reads CASSLELVAHIQYF. Here the CDR3 DNA reads TGCGCCAGCAGCTTGGAGCTAGTCGCCCACATTCAGTACTTC.

The chain is built from TRBV3-1 and TRBJ1-6, with 9 bases identical to TRBD1. This CDR3 contains 16 residues. J lost 11 bases, V lost 0 bases, and 8 bases had no gene match. From germline, CDR1 is LGHDT and CDR2 YNNKEL (reference sequence). The DNA of the CDR3 is TGTGCCAGCAGCCAAGACGGACAGGGGAGTTTTCCACCCCTCCACTTT. Amino acid sequence: CASSQDGQGSFPPLHF.

This clonotype came up a few times. The chain employs TRBV20-1 and TRBJ2-7; the match to TRBD1 covers 7 bases. The germline V gene encodes CDR1 DFQATT and CDR2 SNEGSKA (reference sequence). Trimming at V came to 0 bases and at J to 2 bases, leaving 7 bases not matched to a gene. CDR3 size: 15 residues. The CDR3, as DNA: TGCAGTGCTAGAGATTTCCCGGGACAGACCTACGAGCAGTACTTC. Translating it yields CSARDFPGQTYEQYF.

This clonotype has more than one count but fewer than ten. The gene calls are TRBV14 and TRBJ2-1; weak D call: TRBD2 (6 bases). Germline CDR1 SGHDN, CDR2 FVKESK. CDR3 length equals 16 residues. Trimming removed 0 bases from V and 1 base from J, with 10 bases in between. CDR3 in DNA: TGTGCCAGCAGCCAAGATTCGGGACTTTCCTACAATGAGCAGTTCTTC. Its protein product is CASSQDSGLSYNEQFF.

This clonotype was counted between two and nine times. The chain employs TRBV7-8 and TRBJ2-1; weak D call: TRBD1 (6 bases). The CDR3 runs to 14 residues. With 5 bases removed from V and 3 bases from J, the gap between germline ends came to 11 bases. In germline, CDR1 is SGHVS, CDR2 FQNEAQ. CDR3 protein: CASSRRDIYNEQFF. Written as DNA, the CDR3 is TGTGCCAGCAGCCGCCGGGACATCTACAATGAGCAGTTCTTC.